The 23 T cell receptor beta chains listed next were all sequenced from one sample in a study of shared clonotypes between healthy human individuals. Generated by immunoSEQ multiplex PCR, the TCRdb table keeps only in-frame clones and is missing some. This table has roughly 2.5 million clones, approximately 94% appearing once. What was sequenced was naive CD4+ T cells sorted from blood. Subset specified: CD45RA+ positively selected. The receptor set was obtained from a man between 18 and 29 years old in good health.

The chain combines TRBV7-8 with TRBJ1-5, with 7 bases matching TRBD1. Germline assignment: CDR1 SGHVS and CDR2 FQNEAQ. There are 15 residues in the CDR3. Unmatched junction bases numbered 9, after V lost 6 bases and J lost 4 bases. The CDR3 loop is CASSLLGGTNQPQHF. CDR3 DNA: TGTGCCAGCAGTTTATTAGGGGGCACTAATCAGCCCCAGCATTTT.

The V call is TRBV10-2, the J call TRBJ1-1; 7 bases align to TRBD1. V trimming: 8 bases; J trimming: 6 bases; junction bases outside the gene matches: 6. The CDR3 extends over 12 amino acids. Per germline, CDR1 WSHSY and CDR2 SAAADI. The CDR3 spells CASGTAWAEAFF. The CDR3 coding sequence is TGCGCCAGCGGGACAGCTTGGGCTGAAGCTTTCTTT.

On this clone: This sample includes further DNA sequences coding for the same CDR3. The chain links TRBV9 to TRBJ2-3; 7 nucleotides line up with TRBD1. The V gene's germline CDR1 is SGDLS and CDR2 YYNGEE. The CDR3 totals 15 residues. J was trimmed by 2 bases and V by 2 bases; bases with no gene match: 5. CDR3 region: CASSVRDSFTDTQYF. CDR3 in DNA: TGTGCCAGCAGCGTCCGGGACAGCTTCACAGATACGCAGTATTTT.

The chain recombines TRBV5-1 with TRBJ2-2; D gene uncertain. The germline V gene encodes CDR1 SGHRS and CDR2 YFSETQ. V lost 4 bases, J lost 4 bases, and 11 bases lay in between. CDR3 length: 14 residues. Here the CDR3 reads CASSLAPSTGELFF. The DNA of the CDR3 is TGCGCCAGCAGCCTTGCCCCCTCCACCGGGGAGCTGTTTTTT.

V usage is TRBV2 and J usage is TRBJ2-5; 7 bases line up with TRBD1. Germline V gives CDR1 SNHLY, CDR2 FYNNEI. The CDR3 contains 14 residues. J was trimmed by 3 bases and V by 6 bases; bases with no gene match: 7. CDR3: CASRSTGKEETQYF. In DNA, the CDR3 is TGTGCCAGCAGGTCGACAGGGAAAGAAGAGACCCAGTACTTC.

The chain couples TRBV28 to TRBJ2-7; 9 nucleotides line up with TRBD1. V lost 4 bases and J lost 7; bases outside the gene matches: 11. Germline CDR1 reads MDHEN; CDR2 reads SYDVKM. This CDR3 spans 15 amino acids. Here the CDR3 reads CASSSAGTGSWEQYF. The CDR3 DNA reads as TGTGCCAGCAGTTCCGCTGGGACAGGGTCTTGGGAGCAGTACTTC.

The V call is TRBV2, the J call TRBJ2-1; 14 nucleotides line up with TRBD2. The CDR3 loop spans 16 amino acids. With 3 bases clipped from V and 8 bases from J, the junction kept 6 bases outside the gene matches. Germline values: CDR1 SNHLY, CDR2 FYNNEI. This CDR3 is CASSDPGLAGGDEQFF. CDR3 nucleotide sequence: TGTGCCAGCAGTGATCCCGGACTAGCGGGGGGTGATGAGCAGTTCTTC.

A single count supports this clone. The J gene is TRBJ1-2, the V gene TRBV7-9; D perhaps matches TRBD1 (5 bases). This CDR3 is built from 16 residues. CDR1 is SEHNR, CDR2 FQNEAQ, per germline (reference sequence). Trimming took 4 bases from V and 0 from J, leaving 15 bases between them. The CDR3 reads CASSSRVGGANYGYTF. CDR3 in DNA: TGTGCCAGCAGCTCCCGGGTGGGGGGAGCTAACTATGGCTACACCTTC. Full variable domain (outside the CDR3, taken from reference TRBV7-9 and TRBJ1-2): DTGVSQNPRHKITKRGQNVTFRCDPISEHNRLYWYRQTLGQGPEFLTYFQNEAQLEKSRLLSDRFSAERPKGSFSTLEIQRTEQGDSAMYLCASSSRVGGANYGYTFGSGTRLTVV.

The chain recombines TRBV30 with TRBJ2-5, with TRBD2 matching over 10 bases. From germline, CDR1 is GTSNPN and CDR2 SVGIG (reference sequence). This CDR3 comprises 15 residues. Unmatched junction bases numbered 7, after V lost 1 base and J lost 5 bases. The chain's CDR3 is CAWSAGTSDAETQYF. CDR3 coding DNA: TGTGCCTGGAGTGCCGGGACTAGCGACGCGGAGACCCAGTACTTC.

As regards this clone: Additional DNA sequences in this sample encode the identical CDR3. The chain carries TRBV18 and TRBJ1-4; the match to TRBD1 covers 10 bases. Losses at the gene ends were 2 bases for V and 8 bases for J; bases not matched to a gene: 2. Germline V gene lookup returns CDR1 KGHSH and CDR2 LQKENI. CDR3 length: 14 residues. The CDR3 loop reads CASSPGTGDEKLFF. The CDR3 DNA reads as TGTGCCAGCTCACCAGGGACAGGGGACGAAAAACTGTTTTTT.

The chain employs TRBV2 and TRBJ1-2; 12 bases fit TRBD1. The V and J ends lost 2 bases and 5 bases, in that order; junction bases with no gene match: 6. This CDR3 spans 16 amino acids. Germline V gene data show CDR1 as SNHLY and CDR2 as FYNNEI. CDR3 loop: CASSESGQGALYGYTF. CDR3 nucleotide sequence: TGTGCCAGCAGTGAATCGGGACAGGGGGCTTTGTATGGCTACACCTTC.

The chain combines TRBV2 with TRBJ2-7; D may match TRBD1 or TRBD2 (5 bases each). Looked up from germline, CDR1 is SNHLY and CDR2 is FYNNEI. The V end was cut by 4 bases, the J end by 7 bases, with 14 bases between. The CDR3 runs 13 residues. CDR3 amino acids: CASSGGPQGEQYF. The CDR3 coding sequence is TGTGCCAGCAGTGGGGGACCGCAGGGAGAGCAGTACTTC. Full variable domain (missing parts from reference TRBV2 and TRBJ2-7): EPEVTQTPSHQVTQMGQEVILRCVPISNHLYFYWYRQILGQKVEFLVSFYNNEISEKSEIFDDQFSVERPDGSNFTLKIRSTKLEDSAMYFCASSGGPQGEQYFGPGTRLTVT.

The V call is TRBV7-2, the J call TRBJ1-2; D is possibly TRBD1 (6 bases). V lost 1 base, J lost 6 bases, and 18 bases lay in between. Germline CDR1 is SGHTA and CDR2 is FQGNSA. The CDR3 extends over 16 amino acids. This CDR3 is CASSLDLRTDNDGYTF. The CDR3 DNA follows: TGTGCCAGCAGCTTAGATCTCAGGACAGACAATGATGGCTACACCTTC.

V gene TRBV18 combines with J gene TRBJ2-3; D is uncertain. Trimming took 1 base from V and 2 from J, leaving 16 bases between them. Germline V gene lookup returns CDR1 KGHSH and CDR2 LQKENI. This CDR3 region has 17 residues. Here the CDR3 DNA reads TGTGCCAGCTCACCACGGGCGGAGATAAGCCTCACAGATACGCAGTATTTT. Translating it yields CASSPRAEISLTDTQYF.

V is TRBV7-8 and J is TRBJ2-3; D may be TRBD2 (5 bases). Per germline, CDR1 SGHVS and CDR2 FQNEAQ. Trimming took off 1 base at V and 3 bases at J, with 20 bases between the two ends. This CDR3 region has 18 residues. CDR3 residues: CASSLGLLVSWGTDTQYF. DNA for the CDR3: TGTGCCAGCAGCTTAGGGCTACTAGTTTCGTGGGGAACAGATACGCAGTATTTT.

This clone showed up just once. CDR3 bases: TGTGCCAGCAGCTACTGGCAGGCAGGGGGAGCATACGAGCAGTACTTC. This translates into CASSYWQAGGAYEQYF. The chain has TRBV28 and TRBJ2-7, with 7 nucleotides matching TRBD1. Germline V gives CDR1 MDHEN, CDR2 SYDVKM. After removal of 6 bases from V and 4 bases from J, the junction contained 15 bases not matched to a gene. The CDR3 is 16 amino acids.

This chain uses TRBV19 with TRBJ1-2; D not resolved. CDR1 is LNHDA and CDR2 is SQIVND in the germline V gene (reference sequence). This CDR3 has 14 residues. Trimming removed 5 bases from V and 0 bases from J, with 10 bases in between. CDR3 protein: CASSSGESNYGYTF. The CDR3 region has the DNA TGTGCCAGTAGTTCGGGTGAATCTAACTATGGCTACACCTTC.

In its sample, this clone was seen once. The chain has TRBV11-3 and TRBJ2-2, with D unclear. Trimming removed 0 bases from V and 7 bases from J, with 6 bases in between. The germline V gene has CDR1 SGHNT and CDR2 YENEEA. The CDR3 totals 13 residues. CDR3: CASSLDLNGELFF. The DNA of the CDR3 is TGTGCCAGCAGCTTAGATCTCAACGGGGAGCTGTTTTTT.

This chain links TRBV6-5 with TRBJ2-7; D remains ambiguous. Trimming took off 8 bases at V and 0 bases at J, with 14 bases between the two ends. The germline V gene has CDR1 MNHEY and CDR2 SVGAGI. This CDR3 comprises 14 residues. The CDR3 DNA is TGTGCCAGCCAAGGCACAAGGAGCTCCTACGAGCAGTACTTC. This sequence encodes CASQGTRSSYEQYF.

V gene TRBV4-1 combines with J gene TRBJ1-6; D remains ambiguous. CDR1 is MGHRA, CDR2 YSYEKL, per germline. V was trimmed by 0 bases and J by 0 bases, leaving 9 bases between them. The CDR3 runs 17 residues. Here the CDR3 reads CASSQDVVGSYNSPLHF. For the CDR3, the DNA is TGCGCCAGCAGCCAAGATGTGGTAGGCTCCTATAATTCACCCCTCCACTTT.

V gene TRBV18 combines with J gene TRBJ2-3; 7 nucleotides align to TRBD2. The length of the CDR3 is 11 residues. Losses at the gene ends were 5 bases for V and 10 bases for J; bases not matched to a gene: 3. Per germline, CDR1 KGHSH and CDR2 LQKENI. Written as DNA, the CDR3 is TGTGCCAGCTCAGGGGAGGGACCGCAGTATTTT. Amino acids: CASSGEGPQYF.

The CDR3 nucleotides read TGCGCCAGCAGCCAAGATAGAGTCGCTTCCTACGAGCAGTACTTC. It is translated as CASSQDRVASYEQYF. This sequence joins TRBV4-1 and TRBJ2-7; no clear D. CDR1 and CDR2 from the germline V gene are MGHRA and YSYEKL. CDR3 length equals 15 residues. V lost 0 bases to trimming and J lost 1 base, with 10 bases between them.

This chain connects TRBV5-5 to TRBJ2-7; 8 nucleotides line up with TRBD1. Trimming removed 5 bases from V and 5 bases from J; junction bases left unmatched: 9. This CDR3 has 14 residues. Germline CDR1 SGHKS, CDR2 YYEKEE (reference sequence). The CDR3 loop is CASSPRTGIDEQYF. The CDR3 DNA is TGTGCCAGCAGTCCACGGACAGGGATCGACGAGCAGTACTTC.